Listed here is a single T cell receptor (beta chain). From germline, CDR1 is LGHDT and CDR2 YNNKEL (reference sequence). There are 17 residues in the CDR3. J gave up 2 bases and V 4 bases, and 5 bases lay outside the gene matches. This specimen belongs to a study of blood T cell repertoires in COVID-19. Study at large: The United States, Italy and Spain provided the acute and convalescent COVID-19 samples.

The method was immunoSEQ multiplex PCR; TCRdb's version includes in-frame clones alone and lacks a portion of them. The sample holds a few hundred thousand clones, about 89% seen once. The rearrangement uses TRBV3-1 (or the pseudogene TRBV3-2) and TRBJ2-3; 14 nucleotides align to TRBD2. This sequence originates from a woman aged 40 to 49 who had recovered from COVID-19. Sequenced input: peripheral blood. The DNA for the CDR3 is TGTGCCAGCAGCCTCGGACTAGCGGGAGGTGCCACAGATACGCAGTATTTT. Its translation is CASSLGLAGGATDTQYF.